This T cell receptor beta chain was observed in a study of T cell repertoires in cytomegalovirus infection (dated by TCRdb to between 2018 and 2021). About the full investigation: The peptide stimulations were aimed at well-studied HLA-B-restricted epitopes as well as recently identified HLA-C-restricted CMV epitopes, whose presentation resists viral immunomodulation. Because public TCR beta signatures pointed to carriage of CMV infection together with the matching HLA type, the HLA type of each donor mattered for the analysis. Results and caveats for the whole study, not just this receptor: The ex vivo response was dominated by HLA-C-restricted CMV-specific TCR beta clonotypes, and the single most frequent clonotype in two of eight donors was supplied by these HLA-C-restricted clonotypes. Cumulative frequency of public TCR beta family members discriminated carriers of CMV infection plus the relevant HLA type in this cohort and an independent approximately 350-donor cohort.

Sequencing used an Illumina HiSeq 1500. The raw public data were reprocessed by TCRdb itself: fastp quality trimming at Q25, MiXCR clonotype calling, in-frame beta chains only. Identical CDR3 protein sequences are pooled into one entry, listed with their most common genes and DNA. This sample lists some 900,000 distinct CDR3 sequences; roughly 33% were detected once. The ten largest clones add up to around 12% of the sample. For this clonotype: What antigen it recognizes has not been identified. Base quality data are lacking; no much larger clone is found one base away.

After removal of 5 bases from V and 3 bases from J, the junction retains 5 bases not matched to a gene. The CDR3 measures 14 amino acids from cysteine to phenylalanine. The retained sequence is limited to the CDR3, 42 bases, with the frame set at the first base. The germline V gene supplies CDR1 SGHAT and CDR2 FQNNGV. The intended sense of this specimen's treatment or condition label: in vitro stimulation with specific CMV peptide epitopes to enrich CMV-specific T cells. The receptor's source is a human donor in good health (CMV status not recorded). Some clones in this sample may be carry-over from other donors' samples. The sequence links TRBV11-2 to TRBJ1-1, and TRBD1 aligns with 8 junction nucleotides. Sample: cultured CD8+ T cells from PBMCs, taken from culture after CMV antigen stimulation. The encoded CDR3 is CASSGGQVYTEAFF. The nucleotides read TGTGCCAGCAGCGGGGGACAGGTCTACACTGAAGCTTTCTTT.